The clone carrying this TCR beta chain was seen repeatedly, ten times or more. Together with a sample-barcoded 5' primer, a J-beta primer mix was included in a second PCR lasting 7 to 11 cycles. All samples yielded 3 million or more CDR3-containing paired-end reads. MiXCR, run by TCRdb on the 5' RACE reads, gives a single entry per CDR3 protein. The data show about 570,000 distinct CDR3 sequences, 27% seen once. From germline, CDR1 is MDHEN and CDR2 SYDVKM. The CDR3 extends over 11 amino acids. V gave up 6 bases and J gave up 8 bases, with 8 bases separating them. Every sample had a minimum of 7 million PBMCs isolated. The data were obtained in a study of blood T cells in healthy people across ages.

Source material: blood. The sequence was obtained from a woman in her 70s in good health. The gene calls are TRBV28 and TRBJ2-1; D is uncertain. The CDR3 DNA sequence: TGTGCCAGCAGCCAGTACTATGAGCAGTTCTTC. It encodes CASSQYYEQFF.